The next 5 T cell receptor beta chains were all read from a single sample in a study of blood T cell repertoires in COVID-19 (dated by TCRdb to between 2020 and 2021). The library was made by the immunoSEQ multiplex PCR assay. The source is immuneACCESS, and TCRdb retained only in-frame sequences with V and J called. Part of the clones is not carried over; for the studies checked, unresolved V genes explain less than half of this, and the remainder is unexplained. In all, the sample holds roughly 190,000 clones, and approximately 80% of those were seen once. Clones ranked in the top ten supply approximately 11% of the sample. The sequenced material came from peripheral blood. All receptors come from a woman aged 40 to 49 with COVID-19, enrolled during active disease.

This chain joins TRBV10-1 and TRBJ2-1; D perhaps matches TRBD2 (6 bases). The germline gives CDR1 WNHNN, CDR2 SYGVQD (reference sequence). V was cut by 0 bases and J by 0 bases, with 6 bases left in between. This CDR3 is 15 amino acids long. The CDR3 nucleotides read TGCGCCAGCAGTGAGTCGACTAGCTCCTACAATGAGCAGTTCTTC. Translation gives CASSESTSSYNEQFF.

The V and J genes are TRBV7-9 and TRBJ1-1; D is ambiguous. The germline V and J ends were trimmed by 3 bases and 5 bases, with 10 bases remaining between them. This CDR3 is 13 amino acids long. Germline V gives CDR1 SEHNR, CDR2 FQNEAQ (reference sequence). The CDR3 reads CASSLGSGTEAFF. The CDR3 coding sequence is TGTGCCAGCAGCTTGGGGAGTGGGACTGAAGCTTTCTTT.

In its sample, this clone was seen once. CDR3 DNA: TGTGCCATCCACAGGGACTCCTACAATGAGCAGTTCTTC. Its translation: CAIHRDSYNEQFF. V and J are TRBV2 and TRBJ2-1; perhaps TRBD1 as D (6 bases). Trimming pared 10 bases from V and 0 bases from J, leaving 10 bases between. In germline, CDR1 is SNHLY, CDR2 FYNNEI. The CDR3 loop spans 13 amino acids. Looking up the rest from reference TRBV2 and TRBJ2-1 gives the full variable domain: EPEVTQTPSHQVTQMGQEVILRCVPISNHLYFYWYRQILGQKVEFLVSFYNNEISEKSEIFDDQFSVERPDGSNFTLKIRSTKLEDSAMYFCAIHRDSYNEQFFGPGTRLTVL.

This rearrangement joins TRBV18 to TRBJ1-2, with a tentative D call TRBD1 (5 bases). There are 15 residues in the CDR3. CDR1 is KGHSH, CDR2 LQKENI, per germline. The V and J ends lost 0 bases and 8 bases respectively, with 16 bases between them. CDR3 nucleotide sequence: TGTGCCAGCTCACCACCAGGCCTAAAGGGGCCGGGCTACACCTTC. This encodes CASSPPGLKGPGYTF.

The rearrangement links TRBV19 to TRBJ1-1; 8 nucleotides align to TRBD1. V was clipped by 5 bases and J by 4 bases; unmatched bases: 6. The CDR3 runs to 14 residues. CDR1 is LNHDA and CDR2 is SQIVND in the germline V gene (reference sequence). CDR3 amino acids: CASSLRQGITEAFF. The CDR3 bases are TGTGCCAGTAGTTTACGACAGGGGATCACTGAAGCTTTCTTT.